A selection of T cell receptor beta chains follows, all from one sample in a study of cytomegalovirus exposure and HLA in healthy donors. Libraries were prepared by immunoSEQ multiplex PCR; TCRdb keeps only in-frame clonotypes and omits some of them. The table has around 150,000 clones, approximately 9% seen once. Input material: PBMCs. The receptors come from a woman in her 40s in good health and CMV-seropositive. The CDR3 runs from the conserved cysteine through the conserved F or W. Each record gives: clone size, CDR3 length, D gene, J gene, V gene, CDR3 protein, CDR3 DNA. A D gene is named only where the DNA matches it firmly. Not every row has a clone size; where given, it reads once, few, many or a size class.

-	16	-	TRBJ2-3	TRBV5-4	CASSLGTVISTDTQYF	TGTGCCAGCAGCTTGGGGACAGTAATTAGCACAGATACGCAGTATTTT
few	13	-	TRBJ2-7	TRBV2	CASSGAGSYEQYF	TGTGCCAGCAGTGGGGCAGGGTCCTACGAGCAGTACTTC
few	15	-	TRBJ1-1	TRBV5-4	CASSLKRGMNTEAFF	TGTGCCAGCAGCTTGAAAAGGGGAATGAACACTGAAGCTTTCTTT
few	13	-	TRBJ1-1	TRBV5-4	CASSSKMNTEAFF	TGTGCCAGCAGCTCTAAAATGAACACTGAAGCTTTCTTT
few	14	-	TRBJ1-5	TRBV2	CASRGALEGQPQHF	TGTGCCAGCAGGGGGGCCCTCGAAGGTCAGCCCCAGCATTTT
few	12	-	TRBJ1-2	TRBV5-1	CASSIGTSGYTF	TGCGCCAGCAGCATAGGGACAAGTGGCTACACCTTC
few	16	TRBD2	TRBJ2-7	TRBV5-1	CASSRGLAGGSYEQYF	TGCGCCAGCAGCCGGGGACTAGCGGGGGGCTCCTACGAGCAGTACTTC
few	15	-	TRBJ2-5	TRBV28	CASSSQQSFQETQYF	TGTGCCAGCAGTTCGCAACAGAGCTTCCAAGAGACCCAGTACTTC
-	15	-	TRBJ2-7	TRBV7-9	CASSSPQRLSYEQYF	TGTGCCAGCAGCAGCCCCCAGAGACTCTCCTACGAGCAGTACTTC
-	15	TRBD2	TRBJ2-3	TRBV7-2	CASGGEVLAGGAQYF	TGTGCCTCGGGGGGAGAGGTGCTAGCGGGGGGAGCGCAGTATTTT
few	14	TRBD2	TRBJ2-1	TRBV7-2	CASSGGGLDNEQFF	TGTGCCAGCAGCGGCGGGGGGCTTGACAATGAGCAGTTCTTC
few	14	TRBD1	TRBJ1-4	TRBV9	CASSGGTGTEKLFF	TGTGCCAGCAGCGGGGGGACAGGGACTGAAAAACTGTTTTTT
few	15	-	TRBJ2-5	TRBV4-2	CASSHPVGAPETQYF	TGTGCCAGCAGCCACCCTGTAGGGGCCCCAGAGACCCAGTACTTC
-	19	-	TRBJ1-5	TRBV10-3	CAISVASSPDSNSNQPQHF	TGTGCCATCAGTGTCGCTTCTTCCCCGGACAGTAATAGCAATCAGCCCCAGCATTTT
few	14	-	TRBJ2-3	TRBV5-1	CASSPLAGTDTQYF	TGCGCCAGCAGCCCCCTTGCCGGGACAGATACGCAGTATTTT
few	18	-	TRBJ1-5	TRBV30	CAWLRIAKRDSLNQPQHF	TGTGCCTGGTTACGGATCGCAAAGCGAGACAGTCTCAATCAGCCCCAGCATTTT